The clone carrying this T cell receptor (beta chain) was seen ten or more times. The antigen is undetermined. The CDR3 end falls 3 residues outside the read, so it is completed with the germline J gene. The data were obtained in a study of T cell clonality in common variable immunodeficiency. Findings and caveats of the study: The cause of increased CVID clonality remains unclear without subpopulation sequencing.

Trimming took off 4 bases at V and 0 bases at J, with 6 bases between the two ends. The CDR3 is 13 amino acids. The germline V gene has CDR1 LNHDA and CDR2 SQIVND (reference sequence). CVID and control samples used equivalent genomic DNA input. Generated by immunoSEQ multiplex PCR, the TCRdb table keeps only in-frame clones and is missing some. The sample lists approximately 75,000 clones, none appearing once, the ten largest making up around 0.82%. The V call is TRBV19, the J call TRBJ1-1; D is ambiguous. The clonotype was recovered from a person aged 18 to 70 in good health. Sequenced input: peripheral blood mononuclear cells. CDR3 bases read: TGTGCCAGTAGTAATATAATGAACACTGAA. Encoded protein: CASSNIMNTE. The complete CDR3 sequence is CASSNIMNTEAFF.